Below, 32 T cell receptor beta chains from the same sample are listed, as sequenced in a study of early T cells in non-severe SARS-CoV-2 infection. TCRdb analysed the 5' RACE reads with MiXCR anew, one entry per CDR3 protein. Of more than 30,000 distinct CDR3 sequences in the sample, approximately 5% were seen once. The sample comprised whole blood. The receptors here all came from an adult who was a healthcare worker with PCR-confirmed SARS-CoV-2 infection or an uninfected control (not recorded which).

This clonotype appeared a few times. V is TRBV11-2 and J is TRBJ2-5; 8 bases align to TRBD2. The V gene's germline CDR1 is SGHAT and CDR2 FQNNGV. V was pared by 5 bases and J by 0 bases, with 11 bases of the junction left unmatched. The CDR3 consists of 17 residues. CDR3 bases: TGTGCCAGCAGCACAGCCAGCGGGAGTCACTACCAAGAGACCCAGTACTTC. Its protein is CASSTASGSHYQETQYF. Based on the CDR3 plus reference TRBV11-2 and TRBJ2-5, the full variable domain is EAGVAQSPRYKIIEKRQSVAFWCNPISGHATLYWYQQILGQGPKLLIQFQNNGVVDDSQLPKDRFSAERLKGVDSTLKIQPAKLEDSAVYLCASSTASGSHYQETQYFGPGTRLLVL.

By proportion, this clonotype is medium-sized. The chain employs TRBV4-2 and TRBJ1-2, with D uncertain. The V gene's germline CDR1 is LGHNA and CDR2 YNFKEQ. Trimming stripped 0 bases from V and 9 bases from J, with 8 bases between. The CDR3 loop spans 12 amino acids. As DNA, the CDR3 is TGTGCCAGCAGCCAAGAGGCAGACCGCTACACCTTC. Protein: CASSQEADRYTF.

The genes are TRBV28 and TRBJ2-1; D remains unclear. The CDR3 is 15 residues long. The V and J ends lost 1 base and 3 bases respectively, with 10 bases between them. Germline lookup yields CDR1 MDHEN and CDR2 SYDVKM. CDR3 bases: TGTGCCAGCAGTTTATACCCAGCTGTCTACAATGAGCAGTTCTTC. Protein product: CASSLYPAVYNEQFF.

This chain connects TRBV9 to TRBJ2-1; 8 bases match TRBD2. Germline CDR1 SGDLS, CDR2 YYNGEE. V lost 0 bases, J lost 4 bases, and 6 bases stayed unmatched. The CDR3 is 16 amino acids. The CDR3 spells CASSVALIAGYNEQFF. The CDR3 DNA reads as TGTGCCAGCAGCGTAGCTTTAATAGCGGGATACAATGAGCAGTTCTTC.

This clonotype was recorded a few times. The chain combines TRBV6-1 with TRBJ1-1, with 8 bases fitting TRBD1. The junction had 12 bases not matched to a gene; V was cut back by 0 bases and J by 6 bases. The V gene's germline CDR1 is MNHNS and CDR2 SASEGT. CDR3 size: 17 residues. CDR3 bases: TGTGCCAGCAGTGAAGCAGGACAGGGTCAGGGAGACGCTGAAGCTTTCTTT. It specifies CASSEAGQGQGDAEAFF.

This clonotype was found many times. This chain uses TRBV15 with TRBJ2-1; the D gene is possibly TRBD2 (7 bases). Trimming cost V 4 bases and J 7 bases, with 14 bases left between them. This CDR3 spans 14 amino acids. Germline assignment: CDR1 LNHNV and CDR2 YYDKDF (reference sequence). CDR3 sequence: CATSTPKGGNEQFF. CDR3 nucleotide sequence: TGTGCCACCAGCACCCCTAAGGGGGGGAATGAGCAGTTCTTC.

This clonotype was picked up many times. This sequence joins TRBV12-3 or TRBV12-4 and TRBJ2-4, with TRBD1 matching 11 bases. The CDR3 has 16 residues. V shed 4 bases and J 9 bases; nucleotides not matched to a gene: 11. In nucleotides, the CDR3 is TGTGCCAGCAGTTCCCGGACAGGGGGCAGAGGGGGCATTCAGTACTTC. This codes for CASSSRTGGRGGIQYF.

This clonotype came up many times. V is TRBV7-9 and J is TRBJ1-1; D is possibly TRBD1 (5 bases). V lost 1 base to trimming and J lost 2 bases, with 11 bases between them. Looked up from germline, CDR1 is SEHNR and CDR2 is FQNEAQ (reference sequence). The CDR3 has 15 residues. In DNA, the CDR3 is TGTGCCAGCAGCTTAGTTTCAGGGCGAAACACTGAAGCTTTCTTT. Residues: CASSLVSGRNTEAFF.

This clonotype was observed many times. The chain is built from TRBV12-3 or TRBV12-4 and TRBJ2-2; D might be TRBD1 or TRBD2, each matching 7 bases. V was trimmed by 6 bases and J by 5 bases, leaving 25 bases between them. The CDR3 is 18 residues long. CDR3: CASSRQGWGGSRTGELFF. The CDR3 bases are TGTGCCAGCAGCAGACAGGGATGGGGCGGGAGTCGGACCGGGGAGCTGTTTTTT.

This clonotype was found many times. One end of the junction varies from germline; a read error may be responsible. The chain couples TRBV20-1 to TRBJ2-3; 10 bases agree with TRBD2. From germline, CDR1 is DFQATT and CDR2 SNEGSKA (reference sequence). The CDR3 spans 17 residues. CDR3 protein: CSARAVLAGESTYTQYF. The CDR3 DNA sequence: TGCAGTGCTAGAGCCGTTCTAGCGGGGGAGAGCACATATACGCAGTATTTT.

This clonotype showed up many times. The genes are TRBV30 and TRBJ1-1; 8 nucleotides agree with TRBD1. Trimming at V came to 3 bases and at J to 4 bases, leaving 10 bases not matched to a gene. The CDR3 is 15 residues long. Germline V gene lookup returns CDR1 GTSNPN and CDR2 SVGIG (reference sequence). The CDR3 region is CAWRGTGQGLTEAFF. The CDR3 DNA sequence: TGTGCCTGGAGGGGGACAGGCCAAGGACTCACTGAAGCTTTCTTT.

This rearrangement joins TRBV3-1 to TRBJ2-1, with D tentatively TRBD2 (6 bases). Germline CDR1 LGHDT, CDR2 YNNKEL (reference sequence). Trimming cost V 4 bases and J 10 bases, with 11 bases left between them. This CDR3 comprises 12 residues. CDR3 DNA sequence: TGTGCCAGCAGCCCCCTCGGGGGAGAGCAGTTCTTC. It translates to CASSPLGGEQFF.

Many counts were recorded for this clonotype. V usage is TRBV20-1 and J usage is TRBJ2-5, with 12 positions matching TRBD2. The CDR3 has 15 amino acids. Germline V gives CDR1 DFQATT, CDR2 SNEGSKA (reference sequence). Trimming took 0 bases from V and 5 from J; bases not matched to a gene: 4. This CDR3 reads CSARETSGGGETQYF. The CDR3 DNA is TGCAGTGCTAGAGAGACTAGCGGGGGAGGCGAGACCCAGTACTTC.

This clonotype occurred many times. The rearrangement uses TRBV5-5 and TRBJ2-1, with unresolved D. This CDR3 comprises 15 residues. Per the germline V gene, CDR1 is SGHKS and CDR2 is YYEKEE (reference sequence). With 0 bases removed from V and 7 bases from J, the gap between germline ends came to 14 bases. The CDR3 nucleotides are TGTGCCAGCAGCTTGGCCAGTTTTTTGCCTAATGAGCAGTTCTTC. Protein: CASSLASFLPNEQFF. Complete variable domain (other parts from reference TRBV5-5 and TRBJ2-1): DAGVTQSPTHLIKTRGQQVTLRCSPISGHKSVSWYQQVLGQGPQFIFQYYEKEERGRGNFPDRFSARQFPNYSSELNVNALLLGDSALYLCASSLASFLPNEQFFGPGTRLTVL.

This clonotype was recorded many times. The gene calls are TRBV2 and TRBJ2-2, with D maybe TRBD2 (5 bases). This CDR3 is 13 amino acids long. CDR1 SNHLY and CDR2 FYNNEI come from the germline V gene. V lost 10 bases and J 5 bases, leaving 14 bases between the germline ends. The CDR3 nucleotides read TGTGCCAACAAACTCGACTATACCGGGGAGCTGTTTTTT. Its protein is CANKLDYTGELFF.

This clonotype was detected a few times. The chain carries TRBV11-2 and TRBJ2-2; unclear D gene. Trimming left V 6 bases short and J 4 bases short, with 12 bases between. The germline gives CDR1 SGHAT, CDR2 FQNNGV. This CDR3 has 14 amino acids. The CDR3 loop reads CASRWELGTGELFF. DNA of the CDR3: TGTGCCAGCAGATGGGAACTCGGCACCGGGGAGCTGTTTTTT.

In its sample, this clonotype was seen a few times. CDR3 sequence: CASSQTSGHLNSPLHF. CDR3 coding DNA: TGTGCCAGCAGCCAAACGTCGGGACATTTAAATTCACCCCTCCACTTT. The chain has TRBV3-1 and TRBJ1-6, with D possibly matching TRBD1 (6 bases). This CDR3 region has 16 residues. The V end lost 2 bases, the J end lost 7 bases, and 15 bases lay between the germline ends. Germline V CDR1 and CDR2: LGHDT, YNNKEL (reference sequence).

V is TRBV5-8 and J is TRBJ1-6, with D unclear. Germline V CDR1 and CDR2: SGHTS, YDEGEE. The V and J ends lost 3 bases and 9 bases respectively, with 22 bases between them. The CDR3 loop spans 17 amino acids. CDR3 in DNA: TGTGCCAGCAGCTCTGGAGGGCGATCTGGTTTTCGTTCACCCCTCCACTTT. Its translation is CASSSGGRSGFRSPLHF.

This clonotype has ten or more counts. At one end, the junction sequence differs from germline, possibly due to a read error. The J gene is TRBJ2-1, the V gene TRBV7-6; 10 bases are shared with TRBD2. Germline values: CDR1 SGHVS, CDR2 FNYEAQ. The CDR3 totals 15 residues. CDR3 protein: CASSLAGEFHNEQFF. CDR3 in DNA: TGTGCCAGCAGCCTAGCGGGAGAGTTTCACAATGAGCAGTTCTTC.

This clonotype was seen ten or more times. The chain carries TRBV12-3 or TRBV12-4 and TRBJ2-7; no clear D gene. CDR3 length: 13 amino acids. V lost 5 bases and J 3 bases, leaving 11 bases between the germline ends. CDR3 nucleotides: TGTGCCAGCAGTCCCCAAGAGTTCTACGAGCAGTACTTC. Translating it yields CASSPQEFYEQYF.

The sample holds many counts of this clonotype. This rearrangement joins TRBV11-3 to TRBJ2-1; TRBD1 matches at 7 bases. This CDR3 has 15 residues. Germline loops: CDR1 SGHNT, CDR2 YENEEA. The ends lost 3 bases at V and 3 bases at J; junction bases unmatched: 5. In nucleotides, the CDR3 is TGTGCCAGCAGCTTTGACAGGGTGGACTACAATGAGCAGTTCTTC. This gives the protein CASSFDRVDYNEQFF.

This clonotype has just a few counts. The chain has TRBV2 and TRBJ2-2; no clear D. Trimming pared 2 bases from V and 5 bases from J, leaving 0 bases between. This CDR3 is 11 amino acids long. Per germline, CDR1 SNHLY and CDR2 FYNNEI. Here the CDR3 DNA reads TGTGCCAGCAGTGAAACCGGGGAGCTGTTTTTT. It specifies CASSETGELFF.

The chain joins TRBV4-2 to TRBJ2-1; TRBD2 matches 9 bases. The CDR3 totals 16 residues. Germline values: CDR1 LGHNA, CDR2 YNFKEQ. V trimming: 1 base; J trimming: 7 bases; junction bases outside the gene matches: 8. The CDR3 here is CASSQGAASGENEQFF. CDR3 in DNA: TGTGCCAGCAGCCAAGGAGCGGCTAGCGGGGAAAATGAGCAGTTCTTC.

The sample holds many counts of this clonotype. V gene TRBV27 combines with J gene TRBJ2-3; 9 bases align to TRBD1. The CDR3 has 16 amino acids. V trimming: 0 bases; J trimming: 3 bases; junction bases outside the gene matches: 4. CDR1 and CDR2 (germline): MNHEY, SMNVEV (reference sequence). CDR3 protein: CASSLSDRGLTDTQYF. As DNA, the CDR3 is TGTGCCAGCAGTTTATCGGACAGGGGACTAACAGATACGCAGTATTTT.

This clonotype was observed at least ten times. The chain is built from TRBV28 and TRBJ2-5; a possible D gene is TRBD2 (5 bases). V gave up 2 bases and J gave up 4 bases, with 11 bases separating them. Germline CDR1 reads MDHEN; CDR2 reads SYDVKM. CDR3 size: 14 residues. CDR3 DNA sequence: TGTGCCAGCAGTTTACTGGCGGGTGTAGAGACCCAGTACTTC. This gives the protein CASSLLAGVETQYF. Variable domain in full (rest from reference TRBV28 and TRBJ2-5): DVKVTQSSRYLVKRTGEKVFLECVQDMDHENMFWYRQDPGLGLRLIYFSYDVKMKEKGDIPEGYSVSREKKERFSLILESASTNQTSMYLCASSLLAGVETQYFGPGTRLLVL.

Turning to this clonotype: Being one base from a much bigger clone, this may be a read error. The gene calls are TRBV12-3 or TRBV12-4 and TRBJ1-6; no reliable D call. This CDR3 region has 15 residues. The CDR3 reads CASSFNSNGNSLLHF. Here the CDR3 DNA reads TGTGCCAGCAGTTTTAACTCCAACGGGAATTCACTCCTCCACTTT.

In its sample, this clonotype was seen many times. The rearrangement joins TRBV6-5 to TRBJ2-5; 7 bases are a match to TRBD2. Germline CDR1 MNHEY, CDR2 SVGAGI. The V segment lost 6 bases and the J segment 4 bases; nucleotides outside the gene matches: 5. The CDR3 has 13 amino acids. This CDR3 is CASRNPSGETQYF. The DNA for the CDR3 is TGTGCCAGCAGAAACCCTAGCGGAGAGACCCAGTACTTC.

This clonotype showed up many times. The chain has TRBV30 and TRBJ2-3; the D gene could be TRBD1 or TRBD2 (5 bases each). Trimming left V 3 bases short and J 13 bases short, with 17 bases between. CDR3 size: 12 residues. The V gene's germline CDR1 is GTSNPN and CDR2 SVGIG (reference sequence). CDR3 amino acids: CAWRLPPGPKYF. In nucleotides, the CDR3 is TGTGCCTGGAGACTACCACCGGGACCGAAGTATTTT.

This clonotype was counted at least ten times. V gene TRBV19 combines with J gene TRBJ2-1, with a tentative D call TRBD1 (6 bases). The CDR3 sequence is 14 residues long. The germline CDR1 and CDR2 sequences are LNHDA and SQIVND (reference sequence). The V gene lost 4 bases and the J gene lost 4 bases, with 11 bases spanning the gap. This CDR3 is CASSRGQTYNEQFF. CDR3 nucleotide sequence: TGTGCCAGTAGTAGGGGACAAACTTACAATGAGCAGTTCTTC. Drawing the rest from reference TRBV19 and TRBJ2-1, the complete variable domain is DGGITQSPKYLFRKEGQNVTLSCEQNLNHDAMYWYRQDPGQGLRLIYYSQIVNDFQKGDIAEGYSVSREKKESFPLTVTSAQKNPTAFYLCASSRGQTYNEQFFGPGTRLTVL.

This clonotype was recorded many times. The chain has TRBV28 and TRBJ2-6; 10 bases agree with TRBD2. This CDR3 comprises 15 residues. The junction had 5 bases not matched to a gene; V was cut back by 8 bases and J by 4 bases. CDR1 MDHEN and CDR2 SYDVKM come from the germline V gene. The DNA of the CDR3 is TGTGCCAGCGGACTAGCGGCTTCCGGGGCCAACGTCCTGACTTTC. This gives the protein CASGLAASGANVLTF.

This clonotype was detected many times. The J gene is TRBJ2-2, the V gene TRBV11-2, with 12 bases matching TRBD2. CDR1 is SGHAT, CDR2 FQNNGV, per germline. The CDR3 runs to 18 residues. J lost 1 base, V lost 4 bases, and 7 bases had no gene match. CDR3 sequence reads: CASSSPSGGAVNTGELFF. Here the CDR3 DNA reads TGTGCCAGCAGCTCCCCTAGCGGGGGGGCCGTGAACACCGGGGAGCTGTTTTTT.

Ten or more counts support this clonotype. The chain employs TRBV12-5 and TRBJ2-5; tentatively, D is TRBD2 (5 bases). CDR3 length: 13 amino acids. Germline lookup yields CDR1 LGHNT and CDR2 FRNRAP. V was trimmed by 5 bases and J by 5 bases, leaving 12 bases between them. Written as DNA, the CDR3 is TGTGCTAGTGGTAACGGAGGATTCGAGACCCAGTACTTC. It is translated as CASGNGGFETQYF.